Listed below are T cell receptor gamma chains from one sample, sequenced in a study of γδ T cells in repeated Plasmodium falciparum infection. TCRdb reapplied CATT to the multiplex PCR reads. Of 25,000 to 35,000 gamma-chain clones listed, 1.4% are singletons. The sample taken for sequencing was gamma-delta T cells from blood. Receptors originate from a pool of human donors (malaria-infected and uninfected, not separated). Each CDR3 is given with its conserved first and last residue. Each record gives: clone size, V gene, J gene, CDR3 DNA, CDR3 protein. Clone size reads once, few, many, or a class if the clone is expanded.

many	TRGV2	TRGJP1	TGTGCCACCTGGGACGGGCCCTTCACTGGTTGGTTCAAGATATTT	CATWDGPFTGWFKIF
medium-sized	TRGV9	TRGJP	TGTGCCTTGTGGGAGCCCCGGCAAGAGTTGGGCAAAAAAATCAAGGTATTT	CALWEPRQELGKKIKVF
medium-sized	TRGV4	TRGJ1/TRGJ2	TGTGCCACCTGGGATGGGCACACGAATTATTATAAGAAACTCTTT	CATWDGHTNYYKKLF
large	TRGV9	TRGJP	TGTGCCTTGTGGGAGCCGGAGTTGGGCAAAAAAATCAAGGTATTT	CALWEPELGKKIKVF
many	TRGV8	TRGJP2	TGTGCCACCTGGGTGCGTGATTGGATCAAGACGTTT	CATWVRDWIKTF
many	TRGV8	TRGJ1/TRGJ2	TGTGCCACCTGGGATATGGTAAAGAAACTCTTT	CATWDMVKKLF
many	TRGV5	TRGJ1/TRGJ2	TGTGCCACCTGGGCGAATTATTATAAGAAACTCTTT	CATWANYYKKLF
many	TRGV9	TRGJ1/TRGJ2	TGTGCCTTGTGGGAAACCCTTTATTATAAGAAACTCTTT	CALWETLYYKKLF
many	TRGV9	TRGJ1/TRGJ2	TGTGCCTTGTGGGAGGCGAGTGAGAAGAAACTCTTT	CALWEASEKKLF
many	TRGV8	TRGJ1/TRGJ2	TGTGCCACCTGGGATTTCTCTTATTATAAGAAACTCTTT	CATWDFSYYKKLF
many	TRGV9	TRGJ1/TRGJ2	TGTGCCTTGTGGGAGGTGCTAGTGGATTATAAGAAACTCTTT	CALWEVLVDYKKLF
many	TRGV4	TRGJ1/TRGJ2	TGTGCCACCTGGGATGTACGAGGAAGCGAGAAACTCTTT	CATWDVRGSEKLF
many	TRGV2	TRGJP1	TGTGCCACCTGGGACGGCTATACCACTGGTTGGTTCAAGATATTT	CATWDGYTTGWFKIF
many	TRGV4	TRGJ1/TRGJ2	TGTGCCACCTGGGATGGTCCGGGGCATTATAAGAAACTCTTT	CATWDGPGHYKKLF
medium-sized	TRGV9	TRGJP	TGTGCCTTGTGGGACCTTGAGTTGGGCAAAAAAATCAAGGTATTT	CALWDLELGKKIKVF
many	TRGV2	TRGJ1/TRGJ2	TGTGCCACCTGGGACGGCCAAAACTATTATAAGAAACTCTTT	CATWDGQNYYKKLF
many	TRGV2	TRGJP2	TGTGCCACCTGGGACGGGCTGGGTTCTGTTTATAGTAGTGATTGGATCAAGACGTTT	CATWDGLGSVYSSDWIKTF
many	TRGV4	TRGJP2	TGTGCCACGTGGAGTAGTGATTGGATCAAGACGTTT	CATWSSDWIKTF